This T cell receptor (beta chain) is from a study of identical twins (dated by TCRdb to the mid-2010s). Background for the entire study: TCR alpha and beta repertoires from monozygotic twins, unrelated adults of various ages and cord blood were deep-sequenced to test whether fetal clonotypes persist. To rule out contamination, replicate twin experiments were performed at different times with different library preparation protocols. The investigation overall reported the following: Abundant cord blood beta clonotypes had fewer insertions, young adult naive repertoires showed a similar but weaker trend, and memory repertoires showed no such trend. In monozygotic twins, out-of-frame TCR alpha sharing was systematically underestimated by recombination models, although the models agreed with sharing between unrelated individuals. The excess sharing between twins in beta out-of-frame sequences was weaker because fewer shared sequences reduced the signal-to-noise ratio. Compared with coincidental sharing between unrelated individuals, out-of-frame TCR alpha sequences shared between twins showed an excess of sequences with low generation probability. Invariant T cells such as MAIT and iNKT could partly confound zero-insertion analyses, although diverse VJ usage argued against such confounding for most clonotypes. Because the same donors could not be followed over many years, the conclusions relied on cross-sectional statistical analysis.

The receptor library was made with 5' RACE. Sequencer: Illumina HiSeq 2000. A universal primer binding site was introduced by template switching, and a unique molecular identifier was present in the final cDNA, enabling accurate counting of TCR cDNA molecules. Specific primers in the conserved constant-segment region were used to synthesize first-strand cDNA for the TCR alpha and beta chains. To control for contamination, every cDNA library carried two barcodes: a SMART-Mk sample barcode plus Illumina barcodes. TruSeq adapter sequences along with Illumina sample barcodes were introduced in two successive PCR steps. TCR alpha and beta cDNA libraries were sequenced on the Illumina HiSeq platform with custom primers. The study's own analysis went as follows. Unique molecular identifiers were extracted from raw reads with MiGEC, and CDR3 positions were determined with MiXCR. For each individual, recombination models were inferred using an EM algorithm with the repgenHMM and IGoR tools. Shared clonotype analysis was performed with the tcR package in R, normalizing sharing by the product of cloneset sizes. To study raw recombination free of thymic and clonal selection effects, out-of-frame nonproductive sequences were analyzed. Using fastp trimming at Q25 and MiXCR clonotype assembly, TCRdb reanalyzed the public sequencing data and kept in-frame beta chains. When rows share a CDR3 protein, they turn into one entry using the most common DNA and genes. The V and J calls reflect TCRdb's pipeline rather than the authors' work. This sample lists hundreds of thousands of distinct CDR3 sequences; 18% were detected once. In total, the top ten clones hold around 13% of the sample.

Trimming costs V 0 bases and J 15 bases, and their ends lie 16 bases apart. The cysteine opens and the phenylalanine closes a CDR3 of 13 amino acids. Solely the CDR3 DNA is kept, with 39 bases framed from the first base. CDR1 and CDR2 were assigned from the germline V gene as SGHDT and YYEEEE. On this clonotype: Its antigen is not yet known. No quality values exist for individual bases; no much larger clone is one base distant.

Only healthy Caucasian donors were included. The twin cohort comprised three pairs of female monozygotic twins, all aged roughly 18 to 30 years. Peripheral blood mononuclear cells were used as the source from which RNA for TCR libraries was isolated. This sample also appeared in a second study, on T cells expressing NK-cell markers. As noted in the second study: In sorted CD3+CD56+NKG2C+, CD3+CD56+NKG2C- and CD3+CD56-NKG2C+ T-cell subsets from several donors, TCR beta-chain repertoires were profiled. Of the eight sequenced donors, seven were found to be HCMV-seropositive and one was found to be HCMV-seronegative. To restrict sorting to alphabetaTCR-expressing T cells, an anti-gammadeltaTCR antibody was added in several experiments. In over 5 donors, the dominant CD3+CD56+NKG2C+ clonotypes were among the top 10 CD8+ clonotypes and accounted for about 1.0-8% of CD8+ T cells. Those dominant clonotypes were again the most abundant among CD3+CD56-NKG2C+ cells in a handful of donors, at about 25-60.1%. It remained unclear whether the expanded NKG2C-expressing T cell clones were specific for HCMV antigens. All eight donors whose samples were sequenced were randomly selected healthy volunteers, three of them men and five women. To determine HCMV serostatus, a commercial ELISA kit was used to detect HCMV-specific IgG in serum. For six donors, unsorted PBMC were also used to sequence bulk peripheral blood T-cell repertoires. MIGEC handled demultiplexing of the reads and grouping by UMI, while MiTCR was used to assemble and quantify clonotypes. To exclude erroneous sequences, only TCR cDNA sequences supported by at least two reads were retained. The tcR package was used for downstream repertoire analysis, with clonotypes matched between fractions based on CDR3 nucleotide sequence plus V segment. VDJmatch was used to annotate antigen specificity against VDJdb, with one amino acid substitution allowed in CDR3.

The chain was built from TRBV5-6 and TRBJ2-1, with the D gene possibly TRBD1 or TRBD2, each one fitting 5 bases. The sequence came from a woman under 30 in good health. The sample consisted of PBMCs. For the CDR3, the sequence is CASSLVQGEEGFF. The DNA sequence is given as TGTGCCAGCAGCTTGGTCCAGGGAGAGGAAGGGTTCTTC.